The 18 T cell receptor beta chains reported below all come from one sample, sequenced in a study of Ad26.COV2.S vaccination and SARS-CoV-2 variants. This sample's treatment: around 19 received Ad26.COV2.S at low or high dose, single or two shots; about 5 received placebo; per-sample allocation not given. Specimen acquisition occurred on day 63 following the initial vaccine or placebo injection. The protocol was immunoSEQ multiplex PCR, while the TCRdb copy is restricted to in-frame clones and leaves out a portion. Of roughly 410,000 clones detected, under 90% appear once; the ten largest clones hold about 7.1%. Sequenced material: peripheral blood, taken in a trial of Ad26.COV2.S vaccine versus placebo. The receptors come from a person between 18 and 65 years old who received the Ad26.COV2.S COVID-19 vaccine or a placebo.

This chain connects TRBV2 to TRBJ2-3, with no clear D. In germline, CDR1 is SNHLY, CDR2 FYNNEI. The CDR3 is made up of 11 amino acids. V dropped 5 bases and J dropped 6 bases, with 6 bases sitting between them. CDR3 loop: CASSIMDTQYF. The DNA for the CDR3 is TGTGCCAGCAGTATAATGGATACGCAGTATTTT.

This sequence joins TRBV11-3 and TRBJ2-7, with 11 bases lining up with TRBD2. Germline CDR1 reads SGHNT; CDR2 reads YENEEA. Losses at the gene ends were 4 bases for V and 0 bases for J; bases not matched to a gene: 5. The CDR3 contains 16 residues. DNA of the CDR3: TGTGCCAGCAGCTGGAGACTAGCGGGGCCCTCCTACGAGCAGTACTTC. It specifies CASSWRLAGPSYEQYF.

This clone was seen a few times. The CDR3: CASSRTGNSPLHF. CDR3 DNA: TGTGCCAGCAGCCGGACAGGGAATTCACCCCTCCACTTT. V is TRBV3-1 (or the pseudogene TRBV3-2) and J is TRBJ1-6, with TRBD1 matching over 8 bases. The V segment lost 4 bases and the J segment 7 bases; nucleotides outside the gene matches: 0. The CDR3 loop spans 13 amino acids. CDR1 and CDR2 from the germline V gene are LGHDT and YNNKEL (reference sequence).

This clone appeared a single time. The CDR3 DNA is TGTGCCAGCAGCCAAGAAAGAGGAGGGGACTATGGCTACACCTTC. Translating it yields CASSQERGGDYGYTF. This chain links TRBV3-1 (or the pseudogene TRBV3-2) with TRBJ1-2; possible D gene TRBD1, 5 bases. CDR1 and CDR2 from the germline V gene are LGHDT and YNNKEL (reference sequence). The CDR3 totals 15 residues. The V and J ends lost 0 bases and 3 bases respectively, with 11 bases between them.

CDR3 region: CASSPYQSSYEQYF. The CDR3 DNA reads TGTGCCAGTAGTCCGTATCAAAGCTCCTACGAGCAGTACTTC. The genes are TRBV19 and TRBJ2-7; D uncertain. Trimming removed 5 bases from V and 0 bases from J, with 11 bases in between. This CDR3 spans 14 amino acids. Per the germline V gene, CDR1 is LNHDA and CDR2 is SQIVND (reference sequence).

The chain employs TRBV18 and TRBJ2-3; D possibly corresponds to TRBD1 (6 bases). Trimming removed 6 bases from V and 6 bases from J, with 34 bases in between. There are 20 residues in the CDR3. Germline CDR1 KGHSH, CDR2 LQKENI. Here the CDR3 DNA reads TGTGCCAGCTCGTCGCCGGTGAGACAGGCCGTAAGTCAAAGGATTGATACGCAGTATTTT. Its translation: CASSSPVRQAVSQRIDTQYF.

The chain is built from TRBV7-2 and TRBJ2-7; D call uncertain. The CDR3 totals 12 residues. CDR1 SGHTA and CDR2 FQGNSA come from the germline V gene. V was shortened by 5 bases and J by 6 bases, with 11 bases between the two germline ends. Written as DNA, the CDR3 is TGTGCCAGCAGCCCCGGGCAGTCCGAGCAGTACTTC. Amino acids: CASSPGQSEQYF.

J is TRBJ1-1 and V is TRBV6-6, with D perhaps TRBD1 (6 bases). CDR1 is MNHNY, CDR2 SVGAGI, per germline (reference sequence). The CDR3 length is 12 residues. V was cut by 6 bases and J by 4 bases, with 9 bases left in between. CDR3 DNA sequence: TGTGCCAGCAGGTACAGGGCCACTGAAGCTTTCTTT. Translation: CASRYRATEAFF.

V and J are TRBV4-1 and TRBJ1-2, with D perhaps TRBD1 (5 bases). The germline gives CDR1 MGHRA, CDR2 YSYEKL. V was trimmed by 1 base and J by 4 bases, leaving 13 bases between them. The CDR3 has 15 amino acids. CDR3 region: CASSQGDSAFYGYTF. For the CDR3, the DNA is TGCGCCAGCAGCCAAGGCGACAGTGCTTTCTATGGCTACACCTTC.

The gene calls are TRBV5-1 and TRBJ1-1; 7 bases align to TRBD1. V gave up 4 bases and J gave up 7 bases; unmatched junction bases: 13. CDR3 size: 15 residues. CDR1 and CDR2 from the germline V gene are SGHRS and YFSETQ. The CDR3 region has the DNA TGCGCCAGCAGCCCGCGGGGACAGTTACCTCATGAAGCTTTCTTT. This gives the protein CASSPRGQLPHEAFF.

This clone was observed once. This chain links TRBV27 with TRBJ2-1, with D maybe TRBD2 (6 bases). Germline V gene sequence: CDR1 MNHEY, CDR2 SMNVEV (reference sequence). The V end was cut by 5 bases, the J end by 4 bases, with 15 bases between. This CDR3 is built from 15 residues. CDR3 region: CASSLAGTLYNEQFF. CDR3 bases: TGTGCCAGCAGTCTTGCCGGGACTCTTTACAATGAGCAGTTCTTC.

CDR3 region: CATSPRAGGLSYNEQFF. CDR3 sequence (DNA): TGTGCCACCAGCCCGAGGGCGGGGGGCCTATCCTACAATGAGCAGTTCTTC. The rearrangement uses TRBV24-1 and TRBJ2-1, with TRBD2 matching 8 bases. V lost 7 bases, J lost 1 base, and 11 bases stayed unmatched. Germline V lookup: CDR1 KGHDR, CDR2 SFDVKD. The CDR3 consists of 17 residues.

This rearrangement joins TRBV24-1 to TRBJ2-3, with D possibly TRBD1 on 6 matching bases. The CDR3 sequence is 15 residues long. The V end was cut by 4 bases, the J end by 4 bases, with 14 bases between. Germline CDR1 reads KGHDR; CDR2 reads SFDVKD. The CDR3, as DNA: TGTGCCACCAGTGACCCGAGGGGGAGTGCAGATACGCAGTATTTT. Translation gives CATSDPRGSADTQYF.

This clone showed up just a few times. The V gene is TRBV5-1, the J gene TRBJ1-4; no clear D gene. This CDR3 is built from 12 residues. Germline loops: CDR1 SGHRS, CDR2 YFSETQ. The V end lost 0 bases, the J end lost 8 bases, and 5 bases lay between the germline ends. The CDR3 nucleotides are TGCGCCAGCAGCTTGGACCTCGAAAAACTGTTTTTT. Protein: CASSLDLEKLFF.

CDR3 amino acids: CASSQDHDTEAFF. The CDR3 bases are TGTGCCAGCAGCCAGGACCACGACACTGAAGCTTTCTTT. The chain recombines TRBV4-2 with TRBJ1-1; D gene uncertain. CDR3 length: 13 amino acids. The germline gives CDR1 LGHNA, CDR2 YNFKEQ. V was clipped by 3 bases and J by 3 bases, with 8 bases between them.

About this clone itself: The germline gene is not matched at one end of the junction; a read error may be the cause. The chain has TRBV6-5 and TRBJ1-4; D uncertain. Germline-derived CDR1 and CDR2 are MNHEY and SVGAGI. The CDR3 contains 15 residues. CDR3 DNA sequence: TGTGCCAGCAGTCACTCCGGGGAGCAAGGTGAAAAACTGTTTTTT. Residues: CASSHSGEQGEKLFF.

CDR3 sequence: CASSLNSWNEQFF. The CDR3 region has the DNA TGTGCCAGCAGCTTAAACTCGTGGAATGAGCAGTTCTTC. The chain employs TRBV7-3 and TRBJ2-1; D gene unclear. Trimming took 1 base from V and 7 from J, leaving 8 bases between them. Germline lookup yields CDR1 SGHTA and CDR2 FQGTGA. This CDR3 comprises 13 residues.

This chain joins TRBV29-1 and TRBJ1-2; D gene uncertain. Trimming shortened V by 0 bases and J by 6 bases, and 8 bases separated the two germline ends. Germline V gene lookup returns CDR1 SQVTM and CDR2 ANQGSEA. The CDR3 contains 12 residues. CDR3 nucleotide sequence: TGCAGCGTTGAAGATCAGAGGGATGGCTACACCTTC. Protein: CSVEDQRDGYTF.